These 16 T cell receptor beta chains were all obtained from the same sample, sequenced in a study of human T cells and chemical hapten exposure. Time point described: pre-sensitization, week 0. Treatment in this sample: therapeutic diphenylcyclopropenone sensitization with weekly scalp DPC. TCRdb re-derived calls from the RACE reads in MiXCR, one entry per CDR3 protein. The table lists 300,000 to 400,000 distinct CDR3 sequences, less than 6.5% of them singletons. Material: whole blood, obtained in connection with sensitization to the hapten diphenylcyclopropenone (DPC). These receptors were collected from a woman aged 45-60 years with alopecia areata. Some clones in this sample may be carry-over from other donors' samples.

The J gene is TRBJ2-1, the V gene TRBV3-1, with 9 bases that match TRBD2. V shed 1 base, J shed 5 bases, and the junction held 6 bases outside the gene matches. The CDR3 runs 16 residues. Germline CDR1 is LGHDT and CDR2 is YNNKEL (reference sequence). The CDR3 DNA reads as TGTGCCAGCAGCCAAGTCTTGCGGGGGGGAAACAATGAGCAGTTCTTC. It yields the protein CASSQVLRGGNNEQFF.

This clonotype was seen more than once but under ten times. The chain recombines TRBV29-1 with TRBJ2-1, with a tentative D call TRBD2 (7 bases). The CDR3 is 15 residues long. V was pared by 4 bases and J by 9 bases, with 22 bases between. The germline CDR1 and CDR2 sequences are SQVTM and ANQGSEA. CDR3 nucleotide sequence: TGCAGCGTTGCGAGGGGGGGGGCCAGGGTTAGTGAGCAGTTCTTC. Protein product: CSVARGGARVSEQFF.

This clonotype was seen more than once but under ten times. V and J are TRBV5-1 and TRBJ2-3; TRBD2 matches at 10 bases. After removal of 0 bases from V and 2 bases from J, the junction contained 6 bases not matched to a gene. The CDR3 runs 17 residues. CDR1 SGHRS and CDR2 YFSETQ come from the germline V gene. The CDR3 loop is CASSLGASGGLTDTQYF. In nucleotides, the CDR3 is TGCGCCAGCAGCTTGGGGGCTAGCGGGGGCCTCACAGATACGCAGTATTTT.

This clonotype was observed many times. The chain links TRBV4-2 to TRBJ2-7; D call uncertain. The CDR3 has 15 residues. V was shortened by 0 bases and J by 0 bases, with 9 bases between the two germline ends. Germline-derived CDR1 and CDR2 are LGHNA and YNFKEQ. The CDR3 bases are TGTGCCAGCAGCCAAGATCAAGGCAGCTCCTACGAGCAGTACTTC. Translated: CASSQDQGSSYEQYF.

This clonotype was observed many times. The V call is TRBV29-1, the J call TRBJ1-1; no definite D call. Germline V CDR1 and CDR2: SQVTM, ANQGSEA. Trimming pared 7 bases from V and 2 bases from J, leaving 8 bases between. This CDR3 spans 11 amino acids. CDR3 sequence (DNA): TGCAGCGGTGGCTTAAACACTGAAGCTTTCTTT. Translation gives CSGGLNTEAFF.

This clonotype was picked up a small number of times. This chain uses TRBV7-9 with TRBJ2-2, with TRBD2 matching 7 bases. The CDR3 has 18 amino acids. After removal of 4 bases from V and 2 bases from J, the junction contained 13 bases not matched to a gene. The germline gives CDR1 SEHNR, CDR2 FQNEAQ (reference sequence). DNA of the CDR3: TGTGCCAGCAGCTCCTCCGATTCTAGCGGACTAAACACCGGGGAGCTGTTTTTT. Its protein is CASSSSDSSGLNTGELFF.

The chain couples TRBV5-1 to TRBJ2-3, with D possibly being TRBD2 (5 bases). This CDR3 comprises 15 residues. Looked up from germline, CDR1 is SGHRS and CDR2 is YFSETQ. The ends were cut back, 7 bases at V and 2 bases at J, with 17 bases in the middle. The CDR3 loop reads CASGHRLPPTDTQYF. The CDR3 region has the DNA TGCGCCAGCGGCCACAGACTACCCCCCACAGATACGCAGTATTTT.

This clonotype was recorded at least ten times. The chain uses TRBV12-3 or TRBV12-4 and TRBJ1-5; D call uncertain. The V end was cut by 5 bases, the J end by 8 bases, with 10 bases between. This CDR3 has 12 residues. CDR3 sequence: CASSLTLKPQHF. The CDR3 bases are TGTGCCAGCAGTCTCACATTGAAGCCCCAGCATTTT.

This clonotype was observed at least ten times. V gene TRBV12-3 or TRBV12-4 combines with J gene TRBJ1-2, with 9 bases that match TRBD1. This CDR3 is 17 amino acids long. The trim removed 2 bases at V and 4 bases at J, leaving 11 bases unmatched. CDR3 sequence reads: CASSLNLLETGGYGYTF. The CDR3 coding sequence is TGTGCCAGCAGTTTAAATCTGTTAGAGACAGGGGGCTATGGCTACACCTTC.

This clonotype has just a few counts. V usage is TRBV2 and J usage is TRBJ1-3; no definite D call. V was cut by 10 bases and J by 8 bases, with 12 bases left in between. This CDR3 spans 11 amino acids. Germline CDR1 SNHLY, CDR2 FYNNEI. In nucleotides, the CDR3 is TGTGCCACGCCCCTTTACGACACCATATATTTT. This encodes CATPLYDTIYF.

The CDR3 sequence is CASSLGRGSSLHF. CDR3 DNA: TGTGCCAGCAGCTTGGGCAGGGGGTCGAGCCTCCACTTT. The chain couples TRBV13 to TRBJ1-6; 7 bases align to TRBD1. The germline V gene encodes CDR1 PRHDT and CDR2 FYEKMQ (reference sequence). V trimming: 3 bases; J trimming: 15 bases; junction bases outside the gene matches: 8. This CDR3 has 13 amino acids.

The table lists this clonotype with a few counts. The V and J genes are TRBV12-5 and TRBJ2-5; D might be TRBD1 or TRBD2, each matching 5 bases. Trimming stripped 8 bases from V and 7 bases from J, with 14 bases between. Per the germline V gene, CDR1 is LGHNT and CDR2 is FRNRAP. CDR3 length: 12 residues. CDR3 DNA: TGTGCTAGTTTGGGACCAGGAGGGACCCAGTACTTC. Amino acid sequence: CASLGPGGTQYF.

This clonotype was counted at least ten times. The chain employs TRBV7-2 and TRBJ1-2, with 9 nucleotides matching TRBD1. The CDR3 covers 15 residues. V shed 5 bases and J 5 bases; nucleotides not matched to a gene: 9. The germline V gene encodes CDR1 SGHTA and CDR2 FQGNSA. In DNA form, the CDR3 reads TGTGCCAGCAGCCCTTCACAGGGGGCAGGATATGGCTACACCTTC. Translation gives CASSPSQGAGYGYTF. Filled out from reference TRBV7-2 and TRBJ1-2, the complete variable domain reads GAGVSQSPSNKVTEKGKDVELRCDPISGHTALYWYRQSLGQGLEFLIYFQGNSAPDKSGLPSDRFSAERTGGSVSTLTIQRTQQEDSAVYLCASSPSQGAGYGYTFGSGTRLTVV.

This clonotype was detected ten times or more. The chain combines TRBV2 with TRBJ1-5; 8 nucleotides agree with TRBD1. CDR1 SNHLY and CDR2 FYNNEI come from the germline V gene. V dropped 6 bases and J dropped 2; count of bases not matched to a gene: 0. The CDR3 spans 13 residues. CDR3 sequence (DNA): TGTGCCAGCAGGACAGGGGGCAATCAGCCCCAGCATTTT. The encoded protein is CASRTGGNQPQHF.

This clonotype was seen many times. The rearrangement uses TRBV6-2 or TRBV6-3 and TRBJ1-1; maybe TRBD1 (6 bases). Germline CDR1 is MNHEY and CDR2 is SVGEGT. The CDR3 extends over 13 amino acids. V was cut by 3 bases and J by 7 bases, with 12 bases left in between. The CDR3 protein is CASSYYQGNEAFF. The CDR3 bases are TGTGCCAGCAGTTATTATCAGGGGAATGAAGCTTTCTTT.

The sample holds many counts of this clonotype. The rearrangement uses TRBV2 and TRBJ2-1; D uncertain. Trimming took 7 bases from V and 6 from J, leaving 13 bases between them. Germline V gives CDR1 SNHLY, CDR2 FYNNEI. CDR3 length: 13 residues. DNA for the CDR3: TGTGCCAGCACTACACCGGGTCTCAATGAGCAGTTCTTC. It specifies CASTTPGLNEQFF. The full variable domain, its missing parts supplied by reference TRBV2 and TRBJ2-1, is EPEVTQTPSHQVTQMGQEVILRCVPISNHLYFYWYRQILGQKVEFLVSFYNNEISEKSEIFDDQFSVERPDGSNFTLKIRSTKLEDSAMYFCASTTPGLNEQFFGPGTRLTVL.